These 20 T cell receptor beta chains were all obtained from the same sample, sequenced in a study of blood T cell repertoires in COVID-19. Using immunoSEQ multiplex PCR, the repertoire was profiled, and TCRdb retains in-frame clones only, with some absent. Of 250,000 or so clones listed, 83% were seen once; the top ten hold more than 5.5%. The sequenced sample consisted of peripheral blood. Receptors originate from a human donor in a cohort sampled during active COVID-19.

The rearrangement links TRBV6-4 to TRBJ1-1; weak D call: TRBD1 (6 bases). V was shortened by 5 bases and J by 8 bases, with 15 bases between the two germline ends. The germline CDR1 and CDR2 sequences are MRHNA and SNTAGT. The CDR3 totals 13 residues. CDR3 DNA: TGTGCCAGCAGTTTACAGGGTGACCGAGAAGCTTTCTTT. Its protein is CASSLQGDREAFF.

J is TRBJ2-7 and V is TRBV15; possible D gene TRBD2, 6 bases. CDR1 and CDR2 (germline): LNHNV, YYDKDF (reference sequence). The CDR3 spans 19 residues. The V and J ends lost 1 base and 1 base respectively, with 23 bases between them. In DNA, the CDR3 is TGTGCCACCAGCAGAGGTTTTAGGGACTTCCAAAGGGCTTCCTACGAGCAGTACTTC. Amino acid sequence: CATSRGFRDFQRASYEQYF.

V usage is TRBV18 and J usage is TRBJ1-1; no definite D call. Germline CDR1 is KGHSH and CDR2 is LQKENI. The length of the CDR3 is 14 residues. V lost 2 bases and J lost 6, with 13 bases in between. DNA of the CDR3: TGTGCCAGCTCACCAGCGGGCCTCGTCTCTGAAGCTTTCTTT. It codes for CASSPAGLVSEAFF. The full variable domain, in which reference TRBV18 and TRBJ1-1 provide the parts outside the CDR3, is NAGVMQNPRHLVRRRGQEARLRCSPMKGHSHVYWYRQLPEEGLKFMVYLQKENIIDESGMPKERFSAEFPKEGPSILRIQQVVRGDSAAYFCASSPAGLVSEAFFGQGTRLTVV.

On this clone itself: Other nucleotide sequences from this sample produce the same CDR3. This rearrangement joins TRBV5-1 to TRBJ1-2; 7 bases map to TRBD1. This CDR3 is built from 14 residues. V shed 0 bases, J shed 5 bases, and the junction held 4 bases outside the gene matches. CDR1 is SGHRS and CDR2 is YFSETQ in the germline V gene. CDR3 region: CASSLEGGSYGYTF. The CDR3 coding sequence is TGCGCCAGCAGCTTGGAAGGGGGCAGTTATGGCTACACCTTC.

The chain recombines TRBV4-1 with TRBJ2-1; tentative D call: TRBD2 (5 bases). The germline V gene encodes CDR1 MGHRA and CDR2 YSYEKL. The CDR3 has 15 amino acids. The V end was cut by 0 bases, the J end by 2 bases, with 8 bases between. CDR3 sequence: CASSQDLATYNEQFF. CDR3 in DNA: TGCGCCAGCAGCCAAGATCTAGCTACCTACAATGAGCAGTTCTTC.

V gene TRBV30 combines with J gene TRBJ1-4, with D maybe TRBD1 (5 bases). V was clipped by 4 bases and J by 8 bases, with 14 bases between them. CDR1 is GTSNPN, CDR2 SVGIG, per germline (reference sequence). This CDR3 is 13 amino acids long. The CDR3 nucleotides read TGTGCCTGGATCCCCATACGGGGGGAAAAACTGTTTTTT. As protein: CAWIPIRGEKLFF.

A single count supports this clone. The chain has TRBV27 and TRBJ2-1; the match to TRBD2 covers 7 bases. The V gene's germline CDR1 is MNHEY and CDR2 SMNVEV (reference sequence). The CDR3 loop spans 9 amino acids. V lost 11 bases to trimming and J lost 9 bases; unmatched junction nucleotides: 1. CDR3 in amino acids: CAASGEQFF. CDR3 sequence (DNA): TGTGCCGCTAGCGGTGAGCAGTTCTTC.

The V gene is TRBV7-2, the J gene TRBJ1-5; TRBD1 is a possible D gene (6 bases). Germline CDR1 is SGHTA and CDR2 is FQGNSA. V lost 0 bases and J 5 bases, leaving 8 bases between the germline ends. The CDR3 is made up of 14 amino acids. The CDR3, as DNA: TGTGCCAGCAGCTTAGCTCAGGGGTATCAGCCCCAGCATTTT. Translation gives CASSLAQGYQPQHF.

Notes on this clone: The junction shows a germline mismatch at one end, possibly a read error. The chain combines TRBV7-8 with TRBJ2-2, with unresolved D. The CDR3 consists of 15 residues. CDR1 and CDR2 from the germline V gene are SGHVS and FQNEAQ. The CDR3 here is CASRLDWAFTGELFF. The CDR3 DNA reads TGTGCCAGCAGATTAGATTGGGCGTTCACCGGGGAGCTGTTTTTT.

The chain combines TRBV11-2 with TRBJ1-3; 7 positions match TRBD1. The CDR3 has 18 residues. Unmatched junction bases numbered 11, after V lost 3 bases and J lost 0 bases. CDR1 is SGHAT, CDR2 FQNNGV, per germline. The CDR3 here is CASSFQRDSANSGNTIYF. The CDR3, as DNA: TGTGCCAGCAGCTTCCAAAGGGACAGCGCTAACTCTGGAAACACCATATATTTT.

This clone has a count of ten or more. This chain uses TRBV2 with TRBJ1-2; 8 bases are shared with TRBD1. Per germline, CDR1 SNHLY and CDR2 FYNNEI. V lost 6 bases to trimming and J lost 8 bases; unmatched junction nucleotides: 8. This CDR3 comprises 13 residues. Here the CDR3 DNA reads TGTGCCAGCAGCCCTCAGGGGGCGCTGGGCTACACCTTC. Protein sequence: CASSPQGALGYTF.

This clone turned up a few times. The CDR3 DNA reads as TGTGCCAGTAGTATGGGACTATCGAACGGGGAGCTGTTTTTT. Translating it yields CASSMGLSNGELFF. This sequence joins TRBV19 and TRBJ2-2, with TRBD2 matching over 7 bases. Germline assignment: CDR1 LNHDA and CDR2 SQIVND (reference sequence). This CDR3 has 14 amino acids. J lost 7 bases, V lost 3 bases, and 5 bases had no gene match.

In this sample, this clone turned up once. This chain connects TRBV12-5 to TRBJ1-6; 9 bases align to TRBD1. This CDR3 has 14 amino acids. The germline CDR1 and CDR2 sequences are LGHNT and FRNRAP. V lost 7 bases, J lost 10 bases, and 8 bases stayed unmatched. Here the CDR3 DNA reads TGTGCTAGTGCTCTGACAGGGGGGGAATCACCCCTCCACTTT. Translation gives CASALTGGESPLHF. The full variable domain, in which reference TRBV12-5 and TRBJ1-6 provide the parts outside the CDR3, is DARVTQTPRHKVTEMGQEVTMRCQPILGHNTVFWYRQTMMQGLELLAYFRNRAPLDDSGMPKDRFSAEMPDATLATLKIQPSEPRDSAVYFCASALTGGESPLHFGNGTRLTVT.

The chain recombines TRBV11-3 with TRBJ2-1, with D possibly matching TRBD1 (9 bases). The germline V and J ends were trimmed by 5 bases and 8 bases, with 22 bases remaining between them. CDR1 is SGHNT, CDR2 YENEEA, per germline. This CDR3 is built from 16 residues. CDR3: CASSPGQGTRGYEQFF. The CDR3 DNA follows: TGTGCCAGCAGCCCCGGACAGGGGACTAGAGGCTATGAGCAGTTCTTC.

This clone has more than one count but fewer than ten. V and J are TRBV10-3 and TRBJ2-6; a weak D match, TRBD2 (6 bases). From germline, CDR1 is ENHRY and CDR2 SYGVKD. The CDR3 totals 15 residues. The V end was cut by 3 bases, the J end by 4 bases, with 10 bases between. The DNA of the CDR3 is TGTGCCATCAGTGACCGGGGGATCGGGGCCAACGTCCTGACTTTC. It translates to CAISDRGIGANVLTF.

The J gene is TRBJ2-3, the V gene TRBV4-1; tentatively, D is TRBD1 (6 bases). The CDR3 contains 16 residues. Trimming cost V 4 bases and J 1 base, with 15 bases left between them. Germline CDR1 is MGHRA and CDR2 is YSYEKL. CDR3 coding DNA: TGCGCCAGCAGCCTTGTGGACAGTTCTGGCACAGATACGCAGTATTTT. It translates to CASSLVDSSGTDTQYF.

This clone has only one observation. The chain employs TRBV18 and TRBJ2-5, with 9 bases fitting TRBD2. The germline gives CDR1 KGHSH, CDR2 LQKENI. The CDR3 is made up of 16 amino acids. The V gene end was trimmed by 3 bases and the J gene end by 2 bases; junction bases not matched to a gene: 7. CDR3 in amino acids: CASSPNRAGGQETQYF. DNA for the CDR3: TGTGCCAGCTCACCGAATCGAGCGGGGGGACAAGAGACCCAGTACTTC.

A single count supports this clone. The chain combines TRBV7-9 with TRBJ2-7; the D gene is possibly TRBD2 (6 bases). From germline, CDR1 is SEHNR and CDR2 FQNEAQ (reference sequence). Trimming removed 3 bases at V and 5 bases at J, with 14 bases between. The CDR3 extends over 14 amino acids. In DNA form, the CDR3 reads TGTGCCAGCAGCTTGTTAACGGGAGCTAACGAGCAGTACTTC. Amino acid sequence: CASSLLTGANEQYF.

This clone was found a few times. This sequence joins TRBV2 and TRBJ1-6; the D gene is possibly TRBD1 (5 bases). CDR3 length: 13 residues. The V and J ends lost 9 bases and 14 bases respectively, with 20 bases between them. Germline-derived CDR1 and CDR2 are SNHLY and FYNNEI. In nucleotides, the CDR3 is TGTGCCAGTTCAAGAGCAGGGCGTAATACCCTCCACTTT. Its translation is CASSRAGRNTLHF.

This clone was recorded once. This sequence joins TRBV5-1 and TRBJ2-5; TRBD2 agrees at 10 bases. The CDR3 sequence is 15 residues long. V lost 5 bases, J lost 4 bases, and 8 bases stayed unmatched. Germline CDR1 and CDR2: SGHRS and YFSETQ. CDR3 in DNA: TGCGCCAGCAGTATGAAGCGGGGGGGCCTAGAGACCCAGTACTTC. Encoded protein: CASSMKRGGLETQYF.